This TCR beta chain appears in the sequencing data of a study of T cell responses to AZD1222 COVID-19 vaccine. Study results and caveats: Of spike-specific TCRs, nearly half reportedly target regions left unmutated in variants. After two AZD1222 doses, spike-specific TCR breadth and depth rose versus day 0.

Note on this clone: Its matching antigen is unknown.

The CDR3 totals 15 residues. CDR1 LGHDT and CDR2 YNNKEL come from the germline V gene (reference sequence). Germline trimming cut 3 bases from V and 3 bases from J; bases unmatched to any gene: 3. Profiled with immunoSEQ multiplex PCR; TCRdb holds only in-frame clones, not every one. The sample lists roughly 200,000 clones, approximately 90% occurring once. Material: peripheral blood, obtained 28 days after the second dose of the MenACWY control vaccine. The chain combines TRBV3-1 (or the pseudogene TRBV3-2) with TRBJ2-4, with 9 bases lining up with TRBD2. This receptor was taken from an adult who received the MenACWY meningococcal vaccine as a control. The CDR3 loop reads CASSQYSGSKNIQYF. CDR3 in DNA: TGTGCCAGCAGCCAGTATAGCGGGAGCAAAAACATTCAGTACTTC.